This record concerns one TCR beta chain sequence. The sample belongs to a study of blood T cell repertoires in COVID-19. Study-wide background: Researchers got acute and convalescent COVID-19 samples from the United States, Italy and Spain.

In the original processing: For nucleated cells, counts were estimated from reference gene primer amplification. The repertoire was sequenced with immunoSEQ multiplex PCR; TCRdb's copy has only in-frame clones and lacks some. Clone size and V and J calls were adopted from that table, with D and trimming inferred from the DNA. This sample has roughly 500,000 clones, with over 75% found just once. Participants had their cohort set by participant-reported clinical history. Cohort 3 donors were reported recovered after two negative PCRs, clearance, or symptom resolution. Sequenced input: PBMCs or T cells enriched from blood (not recorded which). The sequence came from a woman between 40 and 55 years old who had recovered from COVID-19.

The CDR3 is CASSYRRTGGNEQFF. In DNA form, the CDR3 reads TGTGCCAGCAGTTACCGTAGGACAGGGGGTAATGAGCAGTTCTTC. The rearrangement links TRBV6-5 to TRBJ2-1, with TRBD1 matching 10 bases. CDR3 length equals 15 residues. The J segment lost 7 bases and the V segment lost 2 bases, leaving 5 bases of the junction unmatched. CDR1 is MNHEY, CDR2 SVGAGI, per germline.